One sample yielded the 7 T cell receptor beta chains listed below, sequenced in a study of CD8+CD57+ T cells in acquired aplastic anemia. CDR3 and TCR beta VDJ profiling relied on genomic DNA as the template. TCRdb reprocessed the reads with MiXCR, giving one entry per CDR3 protein. The table records 74,000 or so distinct CDR3 sequences, 50% to 55% of them present only once. The sequenced sample was sorted CD4+, CD8+, or CD8+CD57+ T cells (not recorded which) from PBMCs. The receptors here all came from a human donor in good health, serving as a control.

The chain uses TRBV12-3 or TRBV12-4 and TRBJ1-2, with 10 bases fitting TRBD1. The length of the CDR3 is 13 residues. The ends lost 4 bases at V and 9 bases at J; junction bases unmatched: 5. The CDR3 bases are TGTGCCAGCAGTTCGACAGGGGGCGCGAGCTACACCTTC. Translating it yields CASSSTGGASYTF.

This CDR3 reads CASSYTPRGDYGYTF. In DNA, the CDR3 is TGTGCCAGCAGTTACACCCCTCGGGGGGACTATGGCTACACCTTC. The rearrangement joins TRBV6-5 to TRBJ1-2; D perhaps matches TRBD1 (5 bases). V gave up 2 bases and J gave up 3 bases, with 13 bases separating them. This CDR3 region has 15 residues. CDR1 and CDR2 from the germline V gene are MNHEY and SVGAGI.

In its sample, this clonotype is medium-sized. The gene calls are TRBV15 and TRBJ1-2, with D unresolved. The CDR3 contains 15 residues. V gave up 0 bases and J gave up 8 bases, with 16 bases separating them. The germline CDR1 and CDR2 sequences are LNHNV and YYDKDF (reference sequence). CDR3 sequence: CATSRDMWWVEGYTF. As DNA, the CDR3 is TGTGCCACCAGCAGAGATATGTGGTGGGTGGAGGGCTACACCTTC.

The J gene is TRBJ1-1, the V gene TRBV29-1; D gene ambiguous. Germline V gene sequence: CDR1 SQVTM, CDR2 ANQGSEA. The V and J ends lost 2 bases and 0 bases respectively, with 7 bases between them. CDR3 length: 13 residues. CDR3: CSVERLLNTEAFF. The CDR3 region has the DNA TGCAGCGTTGAAAGGTTATTGAACACTGAAGCTTTCTTT.

The chain carries TRBV29-1 and TRBJ2-4; 7 bases fit TRBD1. V shed 4 bases and J 8 bases; nucleotides not matched to a gene: 2. CDR3 length equals 11 residues. The germline V gene has CDR1 SQVTM and CDR2 ANQGSEA. CDR3 amino acids: CSVAGGDIQYF. The CDR3 coding sequence is TGCAGCGTTGCAGGGGGTGACATTCAGTACTTC.

The V call is TRBV29-1, the J call TRBJ2-1; the match to TRBD2 covers 9 bases. The CDR3 covers 18 residues. V trimming: 3 bases; J trimming: 6 bases; junction bases outside the gene matches: 18. Germline CDR1 reads SQVTM; CDR2 reads ANQGSEA. Here the CDR3 reads CSVEDTAPLWTSVNEQFF. The CDR3 DNA reads TGCAGCGTTGAGGACACCGCTCCTCTTTGGACTAGCGTCAATGAGCAGTTCTTC.

The table lists this clonotype with a few counts. With a much larger clone just one base away, this may be a read error. The rearrangement links TRBV20-1 to TRBJ2-2, with 9 bases identical to TRBD2. The CDR3 length is 16 residues. Trimming removed 3 bases from V and 6 bases from J; junction bases left unmatched: 11. CDR1 and CDR2 (germline): DFQATT, SNEGSKA (reference sequence). The CDR3 here is CSASARGGLYPGELFF. Written as DNA, the CDR3 is TGCAGTGCTAGTGCGCGGGGGGGCCTTTATCCCGGGGAGCTGTTTTTT.